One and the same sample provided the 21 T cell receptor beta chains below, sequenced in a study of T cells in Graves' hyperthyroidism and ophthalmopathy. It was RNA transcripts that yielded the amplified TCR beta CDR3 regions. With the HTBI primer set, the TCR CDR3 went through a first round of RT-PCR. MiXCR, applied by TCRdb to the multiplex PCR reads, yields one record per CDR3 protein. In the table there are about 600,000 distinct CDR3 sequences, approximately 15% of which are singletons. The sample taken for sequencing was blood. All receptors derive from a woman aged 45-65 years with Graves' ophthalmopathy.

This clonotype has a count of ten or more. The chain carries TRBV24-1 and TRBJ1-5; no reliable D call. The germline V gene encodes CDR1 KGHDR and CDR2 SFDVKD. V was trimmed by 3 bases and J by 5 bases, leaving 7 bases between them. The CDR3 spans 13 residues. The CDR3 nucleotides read TGTGCCACCAGTGATGGCCCGGATCAGCCCCAGCATTTT. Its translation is CATSDGPDQPQHF.

CDR3 sequence: CASSQVASGSIDNEQFF. CDR3 DNA: TGCGCCAGCAGCCAAGTGGCTAGCGGGAGTATAGACAATGAGCAGTTCTTC. The chain uses TRBV4-3 and TRBJ2-1, with 10 bases that match TRBD2. Germline V CDR1 and CDR2: LGHNA, YSLEER. The CDR3 extends over 17 amino acids. The J segment lost 5 bases and the V segment lost 1 base, leaving 8 bases of the junction unmatched.

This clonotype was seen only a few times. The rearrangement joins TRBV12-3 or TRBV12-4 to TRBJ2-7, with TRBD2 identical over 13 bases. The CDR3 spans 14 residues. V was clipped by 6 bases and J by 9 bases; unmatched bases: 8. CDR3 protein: CASSPTSGRSVQYF. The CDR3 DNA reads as TGTGCCAGCAGCCCGACTAGCGGGAGGTCTGTGCAGTACTTC.

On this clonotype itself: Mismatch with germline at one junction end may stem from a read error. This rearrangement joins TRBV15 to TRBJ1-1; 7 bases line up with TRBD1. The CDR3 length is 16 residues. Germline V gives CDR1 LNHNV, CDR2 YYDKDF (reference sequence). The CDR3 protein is CVTSRDLRGRDTEAFF. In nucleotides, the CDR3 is TGTGTCACCAGCAGAGATTTAAGGGGGCGAGACACTGAAGCTTTCTTT. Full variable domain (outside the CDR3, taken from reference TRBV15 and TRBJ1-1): DAMVIQNPRYQVTQFGKPVTLSCSQTLNHNVMYWYQQKSSQAPKLLFHYYDKDFNNEADTPDNFQSRRPNTSFCFLDIRSPGLGDTAMYLCVTSRDLRGRDTEAFFGQGTRLTVV.

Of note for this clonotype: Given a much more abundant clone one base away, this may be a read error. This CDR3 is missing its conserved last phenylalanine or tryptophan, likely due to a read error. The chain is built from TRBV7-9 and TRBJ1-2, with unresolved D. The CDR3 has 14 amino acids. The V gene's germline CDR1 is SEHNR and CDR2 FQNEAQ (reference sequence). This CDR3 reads CASNLLLSDYGYTI. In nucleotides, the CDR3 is TGTGCCAGCAACTTACTCCTGAGTGACTATGGCTACACCATC.

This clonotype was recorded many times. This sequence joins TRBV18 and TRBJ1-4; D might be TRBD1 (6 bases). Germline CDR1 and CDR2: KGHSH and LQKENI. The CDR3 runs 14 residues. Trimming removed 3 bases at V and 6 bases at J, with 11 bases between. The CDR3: CASSPRGADEKLFF. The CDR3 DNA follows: TGTGCCAGCTCACCGCGGGGGGCAGATGAAAAACTGTTTTTT. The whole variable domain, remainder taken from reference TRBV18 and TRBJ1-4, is NAGVMQNPRHLVRRRGQEARLRCSPMKGHSHVYWYRQLPEEGLKFMVYLQKENIIDESGMPKERFSAEFPKEGPSILRIQQVVRGDSAAYFCASSPRGADEKLFFGSGTQLSVL.

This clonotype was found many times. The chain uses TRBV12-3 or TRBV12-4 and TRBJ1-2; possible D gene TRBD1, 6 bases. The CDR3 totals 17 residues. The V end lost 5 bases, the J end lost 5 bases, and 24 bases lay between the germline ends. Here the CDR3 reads CASSPHRVGGFGYGYTF. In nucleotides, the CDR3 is TGTGCCAGCAGTCCTCACAGAGTAGGGGGTTTTGGGTATGGCTACACCTTC.

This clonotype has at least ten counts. The CDR3 here is CASSLEGTSRDGQFF. DNA for the CDR3: TGTGCCAGCAGCTTAGAGGGGACTAGTAGGGATGGGCAGTTCTTC. This rearrangement joins TRBV13 to TRBJ2-1; 8 nucleotides align to TRBD2. J gave up 12 bases and V 1 base, and 11 bases lay outside the gene matches. CDR1 is PRHDT, CDR2 FYEKMQ, per germline (reference sequence). The CDR3 extends over 15 amino acids.

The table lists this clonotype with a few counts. CDR3 in DNA: TGCAGTGCTCACCGGGAATTTCAAAACATTCAGTACTTC. This gives the protein CSAHREFQNIQYF. The V and J genes are TRBV20-1 and TRBJ2-4; the D gene is possibly TRBD2 (5 bases). Germline loops: CDR1 DFQATT, CDR2 SNEGSKA (reference sequence). The CDR3 has 13 amino acids. Trimming left V 5 bases short and J 5 bases short, with 13 bases between.

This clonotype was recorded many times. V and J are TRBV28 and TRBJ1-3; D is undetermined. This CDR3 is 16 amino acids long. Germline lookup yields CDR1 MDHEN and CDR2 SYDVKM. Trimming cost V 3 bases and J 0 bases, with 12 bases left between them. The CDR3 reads CASSLRTDGSGNTIYF. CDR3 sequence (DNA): TGTGCCAGCAGTTTGCGGACGGATGGCTCTGGAAACACCATATATTTT. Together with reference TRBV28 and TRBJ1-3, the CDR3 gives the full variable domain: DVKVTQSSRYLVKRTGEKVFLECVQDMDHENMFWYRQDPGLGLRLIYFSYDVKMKEKGDIPEGYSVSREKKERFSLILESASTNQTSMYLCASSLRTDGSGNTIYFGEGSWLTVV.

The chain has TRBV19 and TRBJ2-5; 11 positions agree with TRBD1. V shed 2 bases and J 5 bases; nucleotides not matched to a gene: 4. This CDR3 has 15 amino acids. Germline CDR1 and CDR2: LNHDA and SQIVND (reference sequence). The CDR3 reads CASSIRGTGGETQYF. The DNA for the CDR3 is TGTGCCAGTAGTATAAGGGGGACAGGGGGGGAGACCCAGTACTTC.

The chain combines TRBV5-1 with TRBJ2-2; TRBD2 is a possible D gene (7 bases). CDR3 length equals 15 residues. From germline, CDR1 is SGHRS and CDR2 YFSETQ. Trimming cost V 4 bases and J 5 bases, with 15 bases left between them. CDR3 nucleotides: TGCGCCAGCAGCGACGGGGGGCGGGGAACCGGGGAGCTGTTTTTT. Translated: CASSDGGRGTGELFF.

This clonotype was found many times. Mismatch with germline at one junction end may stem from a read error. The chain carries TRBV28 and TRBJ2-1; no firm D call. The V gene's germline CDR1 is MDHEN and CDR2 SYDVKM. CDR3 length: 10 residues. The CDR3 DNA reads TGTGCCAGTGGGTACAGTGAGCAGTTCTTC. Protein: CASGYSEQFF.

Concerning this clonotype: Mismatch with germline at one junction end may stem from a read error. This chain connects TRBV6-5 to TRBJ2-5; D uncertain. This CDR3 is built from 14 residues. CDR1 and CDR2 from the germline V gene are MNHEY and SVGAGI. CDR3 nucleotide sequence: TGTACCAGCAGTTTCCCGCGGCGCATGGAGACCCAGTACTTC. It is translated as CTSSFPRRMETQYF.

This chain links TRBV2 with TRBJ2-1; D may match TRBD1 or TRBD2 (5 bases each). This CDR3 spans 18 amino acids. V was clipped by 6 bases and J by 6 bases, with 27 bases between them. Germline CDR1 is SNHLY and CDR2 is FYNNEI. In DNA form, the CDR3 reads TGTGCCAGCAGCCAAGAGTTAGGACACCATTCACGGGGCAATGAGCAGTTCTTC. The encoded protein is CASSQELGHHSRGNEQFF.

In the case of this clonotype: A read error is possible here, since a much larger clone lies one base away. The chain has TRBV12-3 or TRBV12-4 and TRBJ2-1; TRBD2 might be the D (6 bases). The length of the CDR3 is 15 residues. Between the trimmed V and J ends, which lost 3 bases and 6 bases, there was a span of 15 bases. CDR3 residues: CASSFLRGNCNEQFF. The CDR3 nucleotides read TGTGCCAGCAGTTTCTTGCGGGGCAATTGCAATGAGCAGTTCTTC.

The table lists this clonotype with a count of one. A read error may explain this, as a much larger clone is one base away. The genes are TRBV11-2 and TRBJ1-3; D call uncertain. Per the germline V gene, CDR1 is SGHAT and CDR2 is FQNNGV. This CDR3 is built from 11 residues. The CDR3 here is CASSLTNIIYF. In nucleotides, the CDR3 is TGTGCCAGCAGCTTAACGAACATCATATATTTT. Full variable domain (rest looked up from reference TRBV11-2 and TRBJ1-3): EAGVAQSPRYKIIEKRQSVAFWCNPISGHATLYWYQQILGQGPKLLIQFQNNGVVDDSQLPKDRFSAERLKGVDSTLKIQPAKLEDSAVYLCASSLTNIIYFGEGSWLTVV.

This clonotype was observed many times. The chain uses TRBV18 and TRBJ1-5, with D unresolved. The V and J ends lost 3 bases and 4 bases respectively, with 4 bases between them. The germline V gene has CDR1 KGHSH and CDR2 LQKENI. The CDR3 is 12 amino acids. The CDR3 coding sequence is TGTGCCAGCTCACCTCCAAATCAGCCCCAGCATTTT. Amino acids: CASSPPNQPQHF.

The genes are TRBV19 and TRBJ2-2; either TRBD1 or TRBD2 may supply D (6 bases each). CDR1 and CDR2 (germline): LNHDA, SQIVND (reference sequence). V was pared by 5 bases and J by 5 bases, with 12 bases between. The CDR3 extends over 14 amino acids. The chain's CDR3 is CASSVEGGTGELFF. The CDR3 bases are TGTGCCAGTAGTGTCGAGGGGGGTACCGGGGAGCTGTTTTTT. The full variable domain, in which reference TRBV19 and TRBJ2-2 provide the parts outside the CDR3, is DGGITQSPKYLFRKEGQNVTLSCEQNLNHDAMYWYRQDPGQGLRLIYYSQIVNDFQKGDIAEGYSVSREKKESFPLTVTSAQKNPTAFYLCASSVEGGTGELFFGEGSRLTVL.

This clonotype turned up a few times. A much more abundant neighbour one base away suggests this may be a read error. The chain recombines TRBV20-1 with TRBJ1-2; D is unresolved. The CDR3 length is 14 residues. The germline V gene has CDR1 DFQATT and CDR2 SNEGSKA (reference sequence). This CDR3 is CNARNVGVGYGYTF. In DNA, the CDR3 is TGCAATGCTAGAAATGTGGGCGTAGGGTATGGCTACACCTTC.

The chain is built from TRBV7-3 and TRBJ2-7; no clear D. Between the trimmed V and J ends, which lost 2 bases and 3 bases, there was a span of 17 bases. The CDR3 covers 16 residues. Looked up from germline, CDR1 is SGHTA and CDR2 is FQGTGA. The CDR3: CASSLDATGTYYEQYF. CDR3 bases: TGTGCCAGCAGCTTAGATGCAACTGGAACCTACTACGAGCAGTACTTC.